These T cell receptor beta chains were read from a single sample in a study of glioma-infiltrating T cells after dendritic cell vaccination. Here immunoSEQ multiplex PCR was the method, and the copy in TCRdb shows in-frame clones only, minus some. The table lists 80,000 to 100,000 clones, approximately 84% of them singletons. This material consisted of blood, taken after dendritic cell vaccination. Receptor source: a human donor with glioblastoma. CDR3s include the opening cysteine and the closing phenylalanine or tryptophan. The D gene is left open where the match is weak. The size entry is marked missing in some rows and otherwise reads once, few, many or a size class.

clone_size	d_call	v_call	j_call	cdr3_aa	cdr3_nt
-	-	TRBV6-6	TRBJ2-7	CASMGLRYEQYF	TGTGCCAGCATGGGACTCCGATACGAGCAGTACTTC
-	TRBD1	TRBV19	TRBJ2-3	CASSNDRGRDTQYF	TGTGCCAGTAGTAATGACAGGGGGCGTGATACGCAGTATTTT
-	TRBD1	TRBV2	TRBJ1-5	CASSVMRDRGDQPQHF	TGTGCCAGCAGTGTAATGAGGGACAGGGGGGATCAGCCCCAGCATTTT
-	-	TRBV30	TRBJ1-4	CAWSGGLGRGREKLFF	TGTGCCTGGAGTGGGGGACTGGGGAGGGGAAGAGAAAAACTGTTTTTT
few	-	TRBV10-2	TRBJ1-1	CASSQPRGFARTEAFF	TGCGCCAGCAGCCAGCCTAGAGGGTTTGCTAGGACTGAAGCTTTCTTT
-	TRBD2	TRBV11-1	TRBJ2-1	CASSLTGAGTAYNEQFF	TGTGCCAGCAGCCTCACTGGAGCGGGAACAGCCTACAATGAGCAGTTCTTC
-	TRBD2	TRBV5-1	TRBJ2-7	CASSPTSGSREQYF	TGCGCCAGCAGCCCTACTAGCGGGAGTAGGGAGCAGTACTTC
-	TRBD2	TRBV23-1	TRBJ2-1	CASTRTSGRDEQFF	TGCGCCAGCACTCGGACTAGCGGGAGAGATGAGCAGTTCTTC
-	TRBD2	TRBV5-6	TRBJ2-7	CASSLWGGAGGPNEQYF	TGTGCCAGCAGCTTGTGGGGTGGGGCGGGAGGGCCCAACGAGCAGTACTTC
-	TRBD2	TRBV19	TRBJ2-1	CASSISGPWYEQFF	TGTGCCAGTAGTATTAGCGGGCCTTGGTATGAGCAGTTCTTC
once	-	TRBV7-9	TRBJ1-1	CASSFGGYYTEAFF	TGTGCCAGCAGCTTCGGGGGTTACTACACTGAAGCTTTCTTT
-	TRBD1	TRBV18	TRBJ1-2	CASSPLAATGAENYGYTF	TGTGCCAGCTCACCTCTCGCCGCGACAGGGGCAGAGAACTATGGCTACACCTTC
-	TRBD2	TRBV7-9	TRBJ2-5	CASSLWKTSGALQETQYF	TGTGCCAGCAGCTTATGGAAGACTAGCGGGGCGCTCCAAGAGACCCAGTACTTC
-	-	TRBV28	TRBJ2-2	CASSGARFFTGELFF	TGTGCCAGCAGTGGGGCAAGATTCTTCACCGGGGAGCTGTTTTTT
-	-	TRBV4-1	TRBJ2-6	CASSLLVGSSGANVLTF	TGCGCCAGCAGCCTTCTGGTCGGGTCCTCTGGGGCCAACGTCCTGACTTTC
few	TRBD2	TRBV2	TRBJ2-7	CASSVEAGGPYEQYF	TGTGCCAGCAGTGTGGAAGCGGGAGGGCCCTACGAGCAGTACTTC
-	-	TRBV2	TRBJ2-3	CASTSERPQYF	TGTGCCAGCACTTCAGAACGCCCGCAGTATTTT
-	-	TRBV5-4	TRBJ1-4	CASSSGQGEKLFF	TGTGCCAGCAGCTCGGGACAAGGTGAAAAACTGTTTTTT
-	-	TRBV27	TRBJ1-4	CASSLIGGVSEKLFF	TGTGCCAGCAGTTTAATAGGCGGGGTTAGTGAAAAACTGTTTTTT
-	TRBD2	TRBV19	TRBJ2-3	CASSPVAGGPRRETDTQYF	TGTGCCAGTAGCCCCGTAGCGGGGGGGCCCCGGAGAGAAACAGATACGCAGTATTTT
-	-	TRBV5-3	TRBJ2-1	CARSPKVGGKAGEQFF	TGTGCCAGAAGCCCCAAAGTAGGGGGTAAAGCAGGTGAGCAGTTCTTC
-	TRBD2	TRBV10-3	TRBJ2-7	CAISETLAGAIGWEQYF	TGTGCCATCAGTGAGACCCTAGCGGGGGCTATCGGGTGGGAGCAGTACTTC
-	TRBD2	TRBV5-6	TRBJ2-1	CASSFGLADSYNEQFF	TGTGCCAGCAGCTTCGGACTAGCGGATTCCTACAATGAGCAGTTCTTC
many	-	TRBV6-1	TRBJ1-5	CASGLIRNQPQHF	TGTGCCAGCGGGCTAATCCGCAATCAGCCCCAGCATTTT
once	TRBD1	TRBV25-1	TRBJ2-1	CASAGQGVDEQFF	TGTGCCAGCGCCGGACAGGGAGTGGATGAGCAGTTCTTC
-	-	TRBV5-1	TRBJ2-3	CASSLDSSSTDTQYF	TGCGCCAGCAGCCTCGACAGCTCTAGCACAGATACGCAGTATTTT
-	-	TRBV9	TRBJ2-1	CASSVAAGLGNEQFF	TGTGCCAGCAGCGTAGCGGCGGGCTTGGGCAATGAGCAGTTCTTC
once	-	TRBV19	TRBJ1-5	CASSMGWGGGNQPQHF	TGTGCCAGTAGTATGGGATGGGGAGGCGGCAATCAGCCCCAGCATTTT
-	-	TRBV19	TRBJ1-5	CASSIGRESSQPQHF	TGTGCCAGTAGTATAGGCAGGGAATCTAGTCAGCCCCAGCATTTT
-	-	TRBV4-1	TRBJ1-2	CASSQAFSGYTF	TGCGCCAGCAGCCAAGCCTTTAGTGGCTACACCTTC